Listed below are T cell receptor beta chains from one sample, sequenced in a study of graft-versus-host responses after intestinal transplantation. Only in-frame clones appear in the TCRdb table, and some are missing; sequencing was by immunoSEQ multiplex PCR. The repertoire holds around 12,000 clones, with 80% to 95% as singletons. Here the sequenced sample was PBMCs, taken about 1,000 days after intestinal transplantation. These receptors came from a human patient who received an intestinal transplant, so some T cells may come from the graft donor. Both conserved end residues are part of each CDR3. A D gene is named only where the DNA matches it firmly. Clone size is shown for a subset of rows, as once, few, many or a class of expanded clone.

D,J,size,V,DNA,CDR3
.,TRBJ1-5,.,TRBV11-2,TGTGCCAGCAGCTTGGTACGGGGCGGCAATCAGCCCCAGCATTTT,CASSLVRGGNQPQHF
.,TRBJ1-6,few,TRBV2,TGTGCCAGCGGGGCCGACAGTATTAATTCACCCCTCCACTTT,CASGADSINSPLHF
TRBD1,TRBJ1-2,.,TRBV19,TGTGCCAGTAGTTGGGGCCGGACAGGACCGTTCTACACCTTC,CASSWGRTGPFYTF
TRBD2,TRBJ2-7,.,TRBV19,TGTGCCAGTAGTATAGATAGTAGCGGGGGCCGCTACGAGCAGTACTTC,CASSIDSSGGRYEQYF
.,TRBJ2-1,.,TRBV28,TGTGCCAGCAGCACCCGACTCCGGGACGGTTATAATGAGCAGTTCTTC,CASSTRLRDGYNEQFF
.,TRBJ1-1,.,TRBV6-5,TGTGCCAGCAGTCGGAACACTGAAGCTTTCTTT,CASSRNTEAFF
.,TRBJ2-1,.,TRBV4-1,TGCGCCAGCAGCCAACGGTCTGGCGATGAGCAGTTCTTC,CASSQRSGDEQFF
.,TRBJ2-2,once,TRBV7-3,TGTGCCAGCAGGAGTAGCGCGAACACCGGGGAGCTGTTTTTT,CASRSSANTGELFF
.,TRBJ1-1,.,TRBV27,TGTGCCAGCAGTCCCGCAGGGTTGGTTGAAGCTTTCTTT,CASSPAGLVEAFF
.,TRBJ2-1,once,TRBV11-3,TGTGCCAGCAGCTTAGTTGCGAATGAGCAGTTCTTC,CASSLVANEQFF
.,TRBJ2-3,.,TRBV5-1,TGCGCCAGCAGCTTGAGGGGGGTCACTAGCACAGATACGCAGTATTTT,CASSLRGVTSTDTQYF
TRBD1,TRBJ2-1,.,TRBV5-6,TGTGCCAGCAGCCGCTCGACAGGGTTGAATGAGCAGTTCTTC,CASSRSTGLNEQFF
.,TRBJ1-2,.,TRBV11-2,TGTGCCAGCAGCTTAGAACGGGGGCTGGGGGATGGCTACACCTTC,CASSLERGLGDGYTF
.,TRBJ2-1,.,TRBV19,TGTGCCAGTAGTAATGGGGGGTCCTCCTACAATGAGCAGTTCTTC,CASSNGGSSYNEQFF
.,TRBJ1-1,.,TRBV4-1,TGCGCCAGCAGCCCACAGGGAAGCACTGAAGCTTTCTTT,CASSPQGSTEAFF
.,TRBJ1-1,once,TRBV27,TGTGCCAGCAGTTTTACAGGAAGGGGGGAGACTGAAGCTTTCTTT,CASSFTGRGETEAFF
TRBD2,TRBJ2-3,.,TRBV7-3,TGTGCCAGCAGCGACTCGACTAGCGGGGATGCAGATACGCAGTATTTT,CASSDSTSGDADTQYF
.,TRBJ2-7,.,TRBV11-2,TGTGCCAGCAGCTCCGCACTTTTTGTCAGGGGTGGGGAGCAGTACTTC,CASSSALFVRGGEQYF
.,TRBJ1-5,.,TRBV9,TGTGCCAGCAGCGTAGGGGGGGGGCCCAATCAGCCCCAGCATTTT,CASSVGGGPNQPQHF
TRBD1,TRBJ2-7,once,TRBV6-9,TGTGCCAGCAGCCCCGGGACAGGGAGCTACGAGCAGTACTTC,CASSPGTGSYEQYF
.,TRBJ1-1,.,TRBV25-1,TGTGCCAGCAGTGGGGGGTGGGCTGAAGCTTTCTTT,CASSGGWAEAFF
TRBD1,TRBJ2-6,.,TRBV12-5,TGTGCTAGTGGTGGGGACAGAGTAACTGGGGCCAACGTCCTGACTTTC,CASGGDRVTGANVLTF
.,TRBJ2-6,once,TRBV2,TGTGCCAGCAGTGAAAGTCGCTCTGGGGCCAACGTCCTGACTTTC,CASSESRSGANVLTF
TRBD1,TRBJ1-5,.,TRBV7-9,TGTGCCAGCAGCCATGGAACAGGGGCTAATCAGCCCCAGCATTTT,CASSHGTGANQPQHF
.,TRBJ1-6,.,TRBV5-1,TGCGCCAGCAGCGGGGAGGCATGGAATTCACCCCTCCACTTT,CASSGEAWNSPLHF
.,TRBJ1-2,.,TRBV11-2,TGTGCCAGCAGCCCCCCGGGGGTAGGTTATGGCTACACCTTC,CASSPPGVGYGYTF
.,TRBJ1-5,once,TRBV9,TGTGCCAGCAGCGTACAATTAGGTCAGCCCCAGCATTTT,CASSVQLGQPQHF
TRBD2,TRBJ2-5,.,TRBV25-1,TGTGCCAGCAGTGGACCTTATACGGGGGGGCCGATCAGAGAGACCCAGTACTTC,CASSGPYTGGPIRETQYF
TRBD2,TRBJ2-5,.,TRBV18,TGTGCCAGCTCACCACGGGGGGGCCAAGAGACCCAGTACTTC,CASSPRGGQETQYF
TRBD2,TRBJ2-5,once,TRBV19,TGTGCCAGTAGTACCCCTAGGACTAGCGGGCAAGAGACCCAGTACTTC,CASSTPRTSGQETQYF
.,TRBJ2-7,.,TRBV5-4,TGTGCCAGCAGCCCAGATCGGGAACCCTACGAGCAGTACTTC,CASSPDREPYEQYF
.,TRBJ2-5,once,TRBV7-9,TGTGCCAGCAGGGTAGGGGCAGCCCAAGAGACCCAGTACTTC,CASRVGAAQETQYF
.,TRBJ2-2,.,TRBV9,TGTGCCAGCAGCGTAGAGTGGGGCGGAACCGGGGAGCTGTTTTTT,CASSVEWGGTGELFF
.,TRBJ1-1,.,TRBV18,TGTGCCAGCTCACCAGGGATCTTCATGAACACTGAAGCTTTCTTT,CASSPGIFMNTEAFF
TRBD1,TRBJ1-4,.,TRBV5-6,TGTGCCAGCAGCGGGACAGGGGCCCCAAATGAAAAACTGTTTTTT,CASSGTGAPNEKLFF
.,TRBJ2-7,.,TRBV27,TGTGCCAGCAGTTTACAGGGCACCTACGAGCAGTACTTC,CASSLQGTYEQYF
TRBD1,TRBJ2-1,.,TRBV4-1,TGCGCCAGCAGCCAAGACCAGACAGGGGCCTCAATTTACAATGAGCAGTTCTTC,CASSQDQTGASIYNEQFF
TRBD1,TRBJ2-7,.,TRBV9,TGTGCCAGCAGCGTAGATCCTGGGACAGGCCCCTACGAGCAGTACTTC,CASSVDPGTGPYEQYF
TRBD1,TRBJ1-3,once,TRBV11-2,TGTGCCAGCAGCTTGGGGGTGACAGGGTACGACACCATATATTTT,CASSLGVTGYDTIYF
TRBD1,TRBJ1-2,.,TRBV6-5,TGTGCCAGCAGTTCGGGACAGATCTATGGCTACACCTTC,CASSSGQIYGYTF
TRBD1,TRBJ1-2,.,TRBV5-1,TGCGCCAGCAGCTTGGAACAGGGGGTCTATGGCTACACCTTC,CASSLEQGVYGYTF
TRBD1,TRBJ1-3,.,TRBV6-5,TGTGCCAGCAGTTATGACAGGGGCTCTGGAAACACCATATATTTT,CASSYDRGSGNTIYF
.,TRBJ2-2,.,TRBV18,TGTGCCAGCTCACCCTCCAGGACCTATTTGGGGACCGGGGAGCTGTTTTTT,CASSPSRTYLGTGELFF
.,TRBJ2-7,.,TRBV7-2,TGTGCCAGCAGCTTAGCCAGGCTCCGCTACGAGCAGTACTTC,CASSLARLRYEQYF
.,TRBJ1-3,.,TRBV11-2,TGTGCCAGCAGCCGCCAGATTCTCTCTGGAAACACCATATATTTT,CASSRQILSGNTIYF
.,TRBJ2-1,.,TRBV7-2,TGTGCCAGCAGCTTCCCGGAGCCCTACAATGAGCAGTTCTTC,CASSFPEPYNEQFF
.,TRBJ2-7,once,TRBV13,TGTGCCAGCAGCGTAGGGGGGGACGAGCAGTACTTC,CASSVGGDEQYF
.,TRBJ1-3,once,TRBV6-5,TGTGCCAGCAGTCCTCCCTCTGGGAACACCATATATTTT,CASSPPSGNTIYF
TRBD2,TRBJ2-2,.,TRBV5-6,TGTGCCAGCAGCGTTGGGAGGGCGGGGGGGCGGTCGGTGGAGCTGTTTTTT,CASSVGRAGGRSVELFF
.,TRBJ2-4,.,TRBV7-3,TGTGCCAGCAGCTTATATGGGAGTATGGGCATTCAGTACTTC,CASSLYGSMGIQYF